This TCR beta chain was obtained from a study of T cell responses to AZD1222 COVID-19 vaccine. Points from the study as a whole: Donors, mostly white British, included more females; clonal diversity was possibly underestimated. Repertoires were obtained only post-peak T cell response. Reports indicate that nearly half of spike-specific TCRs are directed at unmutated variant regions.

Here immunoSEQ multiplex PCR was the method, and the copy in TCRdb shows in-frame clones only, minus some. The sample includes approximately 130,000 clones, 80% to 95% of them seen just once. Trimming cost V 0 bases and J 4 bases; bases outside gene matches: 10. Per germline, CDR1 MNHEY and CDR2 SMNVEV (reference sequence). The CDR3 has 19 amino acids. Regarding this clone: What it binds is unknown.

This TCR was recovered from an adult who received the MenACWY meningococcal vaccine as a control. Specimen: peripheral blood, collected 28 days after the second dose of the MenACWY control vaccine. This chain uses TRBV27 with TRBJ1-6, with 9 nucleotides matching TRBD1. The CDR3: CASSLSLPGTGIYNSPLHF. The DNA for the CDR3 is TGTGCCAGCAGTTTATCACTGCCTGGGACAGGGATTTATAATTCACCCCTCCACTTT.